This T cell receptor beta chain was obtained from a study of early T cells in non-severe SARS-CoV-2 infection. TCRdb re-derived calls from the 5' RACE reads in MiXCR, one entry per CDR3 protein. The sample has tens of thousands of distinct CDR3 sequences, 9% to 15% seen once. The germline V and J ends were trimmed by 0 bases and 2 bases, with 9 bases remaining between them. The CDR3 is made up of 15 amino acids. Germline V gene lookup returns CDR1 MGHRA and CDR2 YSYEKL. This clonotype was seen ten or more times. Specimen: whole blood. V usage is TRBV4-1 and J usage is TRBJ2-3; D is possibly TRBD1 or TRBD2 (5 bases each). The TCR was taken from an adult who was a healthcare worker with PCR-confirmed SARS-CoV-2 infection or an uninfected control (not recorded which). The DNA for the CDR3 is TGCGCCAGCAGCCAAGATCCAGGGACCACAGATACGCAGTATTTT. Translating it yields CASSQDPGTTDTQYF.